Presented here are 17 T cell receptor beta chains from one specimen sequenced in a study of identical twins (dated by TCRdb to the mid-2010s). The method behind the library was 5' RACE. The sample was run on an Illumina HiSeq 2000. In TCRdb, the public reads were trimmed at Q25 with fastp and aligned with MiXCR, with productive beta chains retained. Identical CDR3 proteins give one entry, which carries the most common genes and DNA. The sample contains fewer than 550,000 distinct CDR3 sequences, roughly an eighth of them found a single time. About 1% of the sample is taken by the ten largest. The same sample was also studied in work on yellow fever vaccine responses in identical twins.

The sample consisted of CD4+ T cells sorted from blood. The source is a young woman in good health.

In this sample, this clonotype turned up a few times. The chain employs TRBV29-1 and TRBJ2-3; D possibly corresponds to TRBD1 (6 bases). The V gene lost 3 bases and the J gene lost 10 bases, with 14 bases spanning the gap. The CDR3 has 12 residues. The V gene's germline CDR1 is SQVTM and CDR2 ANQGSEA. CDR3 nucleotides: TGCAGCGTTGACAGGGGCCCCGAGTCGCAGTATTTT. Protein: CSVDRGPESQYF.

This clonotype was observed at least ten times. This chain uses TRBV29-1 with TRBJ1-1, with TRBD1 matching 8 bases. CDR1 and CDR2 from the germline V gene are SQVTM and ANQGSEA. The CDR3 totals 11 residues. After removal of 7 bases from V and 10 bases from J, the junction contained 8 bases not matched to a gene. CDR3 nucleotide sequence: TGCAGCGCATCCCAAGGACAGGGAGCTTTCTTT. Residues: CSASQGQGAFF. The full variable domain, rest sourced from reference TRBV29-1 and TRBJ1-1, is SAVISQKPSRDICQRGTSLTIQCQVDSQVTMMFWYRQQPGQSLTLIATANQGSEATYESGFVIDKFPISRPNLTFSTLTVSNMSPEDSSIYLCSASQGQGAFFGQGTRLTVV.

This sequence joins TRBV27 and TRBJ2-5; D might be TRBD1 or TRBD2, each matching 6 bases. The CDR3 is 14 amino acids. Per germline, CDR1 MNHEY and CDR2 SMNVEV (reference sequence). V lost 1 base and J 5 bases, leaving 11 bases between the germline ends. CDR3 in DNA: TGTGCCAGCAGTTTATTGGGGGGCGTCGAGACCCAGTACTTC. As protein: CASSLLGGVETQYF.

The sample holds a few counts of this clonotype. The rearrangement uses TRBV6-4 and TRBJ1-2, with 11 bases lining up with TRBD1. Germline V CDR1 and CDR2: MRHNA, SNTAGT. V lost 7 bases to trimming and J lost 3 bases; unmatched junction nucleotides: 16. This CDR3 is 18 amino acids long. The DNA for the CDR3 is TGTGCCAGCATCGGGGGGTCCCCGGGACAGGGGGGACACTATGGCTACACCTTC. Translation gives CASIGGSPGQGGHYGYTF.

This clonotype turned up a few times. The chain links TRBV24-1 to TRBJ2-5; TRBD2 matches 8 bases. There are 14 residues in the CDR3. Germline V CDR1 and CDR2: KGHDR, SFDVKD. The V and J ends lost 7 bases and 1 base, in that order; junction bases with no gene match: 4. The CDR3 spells CATRVLAVQETQYF. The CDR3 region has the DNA TGTGCCACCAGGGTACTAGCGGTCCAAGAGACCCAGTACTTC.

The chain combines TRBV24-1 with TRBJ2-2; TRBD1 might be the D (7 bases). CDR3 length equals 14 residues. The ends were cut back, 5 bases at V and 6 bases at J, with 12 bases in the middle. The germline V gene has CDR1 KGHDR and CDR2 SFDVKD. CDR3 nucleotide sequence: TGTGCCACCAGTGTCCAGGGGGGCTCCGGGGAGCTGTTTTTT. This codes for CATSVQGGSGELFF.

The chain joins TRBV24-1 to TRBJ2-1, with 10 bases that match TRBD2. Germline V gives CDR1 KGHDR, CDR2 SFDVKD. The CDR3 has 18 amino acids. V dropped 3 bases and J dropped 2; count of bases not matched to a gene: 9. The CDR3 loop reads CATSDPTSGMTPYNEQFF. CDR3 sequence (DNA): TGTGCCACCAGTGATCCCACTAGCGGGATGACCCCCTACAATGAGCAGTTCTTC.

The CDR3 DNA reads TGCAGTGCTAGAGATCTGTTGCGAGGCACAGATACGCAGTATTTT. Its protein is CSARDLLRGTDTQYF. This chain links TRBV20-1 with TRBJ2-3; D call uncertain. CDR1 is DFQATT and CDR2 is SNEGSKA in the germline V gene (reference sequence). Trimming removed 0 bases at V and 1 base at J, with 11 bases between. The CDR3 is 15 residues long.

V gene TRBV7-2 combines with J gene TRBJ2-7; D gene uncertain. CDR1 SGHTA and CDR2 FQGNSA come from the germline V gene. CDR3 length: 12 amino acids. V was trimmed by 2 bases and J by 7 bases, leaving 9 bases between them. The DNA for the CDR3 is TGTGCCAGCAGCTTACTTGTTCGTGAGCAGTACTTC. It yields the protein CASSLLVREQYF.

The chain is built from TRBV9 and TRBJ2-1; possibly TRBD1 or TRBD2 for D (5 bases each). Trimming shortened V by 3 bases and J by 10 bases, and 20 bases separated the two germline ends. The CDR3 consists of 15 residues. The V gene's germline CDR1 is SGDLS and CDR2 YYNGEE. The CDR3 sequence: CASSAQIRRGEEQFF. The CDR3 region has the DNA TGTGCCAGCAGCGCCCAAATTAGAAGAGGGGAGGAGCAGTTCTTC.

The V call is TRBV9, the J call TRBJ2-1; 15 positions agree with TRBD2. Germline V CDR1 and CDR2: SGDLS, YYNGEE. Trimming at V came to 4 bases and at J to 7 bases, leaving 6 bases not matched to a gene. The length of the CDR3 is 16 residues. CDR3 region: CASSPGLAGGINEQFF. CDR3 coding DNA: TGTGCCAGCAGCCCCGGACTAGCGGGGGGGATTAATGAGCAGTTCTTC.

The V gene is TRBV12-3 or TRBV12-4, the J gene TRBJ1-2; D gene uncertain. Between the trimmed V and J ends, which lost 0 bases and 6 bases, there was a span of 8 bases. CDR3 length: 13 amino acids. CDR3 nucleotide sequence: TGTGCCAGCAGTTTAGCAGGGTACGATGGCTACACCTTC. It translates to CASSLAGYDGYTF.

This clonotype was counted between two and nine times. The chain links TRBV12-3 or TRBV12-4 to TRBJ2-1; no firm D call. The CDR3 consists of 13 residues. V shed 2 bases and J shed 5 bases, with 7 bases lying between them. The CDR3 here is CASSLRRDNEQFF. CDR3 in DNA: TGTGCCAGCAGTTTACGGAGAGACAATGAGCAGTTCTTC.

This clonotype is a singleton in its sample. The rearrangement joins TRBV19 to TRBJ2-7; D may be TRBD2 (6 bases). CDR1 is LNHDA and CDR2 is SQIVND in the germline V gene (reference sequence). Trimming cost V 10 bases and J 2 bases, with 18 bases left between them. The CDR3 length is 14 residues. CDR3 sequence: CATSIQGGAYEQYF. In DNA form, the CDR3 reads TGTGCCACCAGTATTCAGGGCGGGGCCTACGAGCAGTACTTC.

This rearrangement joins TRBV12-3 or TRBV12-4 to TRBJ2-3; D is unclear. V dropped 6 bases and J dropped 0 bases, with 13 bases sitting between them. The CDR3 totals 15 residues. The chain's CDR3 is CASSPGRLSTDTQYF. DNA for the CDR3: TGTGCCAGCAGCCCGGGCCGGCTTAGCACAGATACGCAGTATTTT.

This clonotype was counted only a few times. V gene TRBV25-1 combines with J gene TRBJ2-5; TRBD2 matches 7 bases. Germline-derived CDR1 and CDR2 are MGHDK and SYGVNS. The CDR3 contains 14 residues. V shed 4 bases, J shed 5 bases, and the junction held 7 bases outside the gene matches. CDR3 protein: CASSAGTSVETQYF. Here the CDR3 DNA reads TGTGCCAGCAGTGCGGGAACTAGCGTGGAGACCCAGTACTTC.

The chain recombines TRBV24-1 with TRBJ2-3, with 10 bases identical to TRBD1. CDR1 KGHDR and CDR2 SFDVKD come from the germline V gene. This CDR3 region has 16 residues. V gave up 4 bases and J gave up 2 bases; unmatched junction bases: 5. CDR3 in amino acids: CATSEPGTGVTDTQYF. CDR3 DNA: TGTGCCACCAGTGAGCCCGGGACAGGGGTCACAGATACGCAGTATTTT.